In this sample, the clone carrying this TCR beta chain turned up a few times. Its specificity is unknown. Trimming removed 8 bases from V and 6 bases from J; junction bases left unmatched: 8. CDR1 is ENHRY and CDR2 is SYGVKD in the germline V gene. This CDR3 is built from 14 residues. The data derive from a study of post-analysis software for immune sequencing data. Notes on the study in general: Co-batched samples clustered tightly together by F measure. Higher frequency in patients than in controls was seen for five TRBV segments, with TRBV5-6, TRBV5-1 and TRBV20-1 among them. Compared with controls, patients showed significantly lower normalized Chao1 diversity.

TCR beta libraries were prepared from cDNA with unique molecular identifiers. Via MiXCR, TCRdb re-called the PCR reads, giving one row per CDR3 protein. The table has approximately 730,000 distinct CDR3 sequences, roughly 46% seen once. Source material: blood. The clonotype was recovered from a girl aged 10 to 17 with multiple sclerosis. The chain is built from TRBV10-3 and TRBJ2-1; 9 nucleotides line up with TRBD2. CDR3 in DNA: TGTGCCATCTCCACCGGGACTAGCTCCAATGAGCAGTTCTTC. As protein: CAISTGTSSNEQFF.